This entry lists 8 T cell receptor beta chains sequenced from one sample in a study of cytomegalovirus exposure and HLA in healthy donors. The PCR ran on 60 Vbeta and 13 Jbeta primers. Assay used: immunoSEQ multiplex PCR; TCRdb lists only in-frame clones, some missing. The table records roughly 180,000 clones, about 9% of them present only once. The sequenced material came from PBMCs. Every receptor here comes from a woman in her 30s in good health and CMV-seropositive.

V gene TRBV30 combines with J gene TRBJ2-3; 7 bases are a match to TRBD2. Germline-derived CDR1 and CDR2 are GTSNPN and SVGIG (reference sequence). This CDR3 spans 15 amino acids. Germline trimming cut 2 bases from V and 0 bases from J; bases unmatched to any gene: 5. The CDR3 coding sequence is TGTGCCTGGAGTCTCAAGCGGGGTAGCACAGATACGCAGTATTTT. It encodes CAWSLKRGSTDTQYF.

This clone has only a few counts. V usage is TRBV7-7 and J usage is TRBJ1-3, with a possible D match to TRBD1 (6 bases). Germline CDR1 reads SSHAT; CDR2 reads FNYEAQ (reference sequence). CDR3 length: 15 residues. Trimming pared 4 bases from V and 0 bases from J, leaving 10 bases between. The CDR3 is CASSSGQPSGNTIYF. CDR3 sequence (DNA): TGTGCCAGCAGCTCCGGACAGCCCTCTGGAAACACCATATATTTT.

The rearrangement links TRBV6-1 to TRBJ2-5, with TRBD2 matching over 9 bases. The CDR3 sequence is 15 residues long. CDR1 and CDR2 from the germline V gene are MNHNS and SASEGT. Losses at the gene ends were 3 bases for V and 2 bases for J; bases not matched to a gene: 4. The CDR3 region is CASSEVTSGQETQYF. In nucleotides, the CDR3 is TGTGCCAGCAGTGAGGTGACTAGCGGACAAGAGACCCAGTACTTC.

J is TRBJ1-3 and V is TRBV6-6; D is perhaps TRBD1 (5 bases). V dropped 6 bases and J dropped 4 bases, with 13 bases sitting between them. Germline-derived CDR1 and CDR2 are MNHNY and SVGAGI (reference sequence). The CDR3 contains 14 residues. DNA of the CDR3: TGTGCCAGCAGCGGCCCAGGGCTCGGAAACACCATATATTTT. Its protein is CASSGPGLGNTIYF.

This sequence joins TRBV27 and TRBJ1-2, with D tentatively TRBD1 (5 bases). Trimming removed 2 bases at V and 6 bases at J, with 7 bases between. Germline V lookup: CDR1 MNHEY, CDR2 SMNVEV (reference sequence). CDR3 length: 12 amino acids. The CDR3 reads CASSLQGHGYTF. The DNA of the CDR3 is TGTGCCAGCAGTTTACAGGGTCATGGCTACACCTTC.

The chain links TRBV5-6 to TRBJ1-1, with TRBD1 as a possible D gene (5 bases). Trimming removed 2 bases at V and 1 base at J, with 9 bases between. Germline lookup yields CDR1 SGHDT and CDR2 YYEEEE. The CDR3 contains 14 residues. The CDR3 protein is CASSLQATNTEAFF. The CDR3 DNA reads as TGTGCCAGCAGCTTACAGGCCACGAACACTGAAGCTTTCTTT.

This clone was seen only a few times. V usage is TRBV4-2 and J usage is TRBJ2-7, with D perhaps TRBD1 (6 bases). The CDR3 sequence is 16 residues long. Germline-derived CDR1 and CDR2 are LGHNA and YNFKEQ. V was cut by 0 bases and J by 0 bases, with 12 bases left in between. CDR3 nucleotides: TGTGCCAGCAGCCAAGACGGGTGGGGGCGCTCCTACGAGCAGTACTTC. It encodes CASSQDGWGRSYEQYF.

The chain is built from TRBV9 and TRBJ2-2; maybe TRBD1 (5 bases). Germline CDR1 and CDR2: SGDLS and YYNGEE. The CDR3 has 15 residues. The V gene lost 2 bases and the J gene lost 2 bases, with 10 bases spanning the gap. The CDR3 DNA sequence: TGTGCCAGCAGCGTCCAGGGCCTTAACACCGGGGAGCTGTTTTTT. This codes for CASSVQGLNTGELFF.